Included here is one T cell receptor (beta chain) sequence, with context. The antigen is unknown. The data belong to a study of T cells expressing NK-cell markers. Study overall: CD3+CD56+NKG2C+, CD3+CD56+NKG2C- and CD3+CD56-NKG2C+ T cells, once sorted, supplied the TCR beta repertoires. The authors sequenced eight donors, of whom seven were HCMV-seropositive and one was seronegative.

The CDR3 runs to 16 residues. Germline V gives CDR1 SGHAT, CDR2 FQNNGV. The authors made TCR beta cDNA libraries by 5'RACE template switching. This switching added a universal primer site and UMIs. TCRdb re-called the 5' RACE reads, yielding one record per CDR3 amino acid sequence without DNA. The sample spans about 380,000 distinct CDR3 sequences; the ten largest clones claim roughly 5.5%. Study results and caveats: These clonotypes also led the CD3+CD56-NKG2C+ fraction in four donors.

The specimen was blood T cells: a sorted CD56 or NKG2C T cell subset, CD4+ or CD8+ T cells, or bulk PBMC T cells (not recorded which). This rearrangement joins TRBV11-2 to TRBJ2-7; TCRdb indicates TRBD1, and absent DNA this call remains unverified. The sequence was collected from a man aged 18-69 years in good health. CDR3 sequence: CASSLTGSRTIDEQYF.